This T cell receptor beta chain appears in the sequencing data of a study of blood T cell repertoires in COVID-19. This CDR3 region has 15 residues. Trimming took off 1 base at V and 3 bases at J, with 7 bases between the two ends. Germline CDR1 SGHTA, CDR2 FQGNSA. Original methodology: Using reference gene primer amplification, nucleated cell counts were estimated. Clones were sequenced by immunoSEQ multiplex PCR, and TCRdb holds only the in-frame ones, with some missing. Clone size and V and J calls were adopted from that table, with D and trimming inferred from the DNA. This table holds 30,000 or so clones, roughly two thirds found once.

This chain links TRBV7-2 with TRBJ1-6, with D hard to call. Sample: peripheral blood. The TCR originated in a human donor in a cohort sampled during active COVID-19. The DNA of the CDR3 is TGTGCCAGCAGCTTAGTCGAGATCTATAATTCACCCCTCCACTTT. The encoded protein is CASSLVEIYNSPLHF.